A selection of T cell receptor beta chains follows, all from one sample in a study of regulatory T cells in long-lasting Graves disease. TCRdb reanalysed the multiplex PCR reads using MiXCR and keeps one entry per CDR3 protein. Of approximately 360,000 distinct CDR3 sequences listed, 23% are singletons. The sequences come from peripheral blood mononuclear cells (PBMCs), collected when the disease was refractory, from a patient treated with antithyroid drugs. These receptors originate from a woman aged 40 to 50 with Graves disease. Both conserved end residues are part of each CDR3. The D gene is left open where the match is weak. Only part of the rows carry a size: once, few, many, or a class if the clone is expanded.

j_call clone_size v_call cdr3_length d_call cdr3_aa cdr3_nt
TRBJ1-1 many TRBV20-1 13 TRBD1 CSAKGQWNTEAFF TGCAGTGCTAAGGGACAGTGGAACACTGAAGCTTTCTTT
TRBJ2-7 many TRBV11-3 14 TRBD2 CASSLGGGTYEQYF TGTGCCAGCAGCTTAGGCGGGGGAACCTACGAGCAGTACTTC
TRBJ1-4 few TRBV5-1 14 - CASSLYPTNEKLFF TGCGCCAGCAGCTTGTACCCAACTAATGAAAAACTGTTTTTT
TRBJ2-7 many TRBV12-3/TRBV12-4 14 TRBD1 CASSSRTGAYEQYF TGTGCCAGCAGCTCCCGGACAGGAGCCTACGAGCAGTACTTC
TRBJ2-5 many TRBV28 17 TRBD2 CASRPIFGLAGKETQYF TGTGCCAGCAGACCAATCTTCGGACTAGCGGGAAAAGAGACCCAGTACTTC
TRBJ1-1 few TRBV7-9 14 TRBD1 CASSIQGAGTEAFF TGTGCCAGCAGCATACAGGGGGCAGGTACTGAAGCTTTCTTT
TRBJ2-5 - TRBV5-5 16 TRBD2 CASRYLGGGRQETQYF TGTGCCAGCAGATACCTTGGGGGGGGGAGGCAAGAGACCCAGTACTTC
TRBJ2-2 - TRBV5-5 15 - CASSSTGVVTGELFF TGTGCCAGCAGCTCAACCGGGGTGGTTACCGGGGAGCTGTTTTTT
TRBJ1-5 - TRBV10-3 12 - CAISESSGAQHF TGTGCCATCAGTGAGTCGTCGGGGGCCCAGCATTTT
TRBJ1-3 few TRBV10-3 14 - CAISRDHSGNTIYF TGTGCCATCAGCCGGGATCACTCTGGAAACACCATATATTTT
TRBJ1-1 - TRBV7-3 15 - CASSLNQVVGTEAFF TGTGCCAGCAGCTTAAATCAGGTGGTCGGCACTGAAGCTTTCTTT
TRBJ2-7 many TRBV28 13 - CASSLTGNYEQYF TGTGCCAGCAGTTTAACGGGGAACTACGAGCAGTACTTC
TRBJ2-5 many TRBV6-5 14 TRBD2 CASSYRTSGETQYF TGTGCCAGCAGTTACCGGACTAGTGGGGAGACCCAGTACTTC
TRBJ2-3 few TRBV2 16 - CASRPVSGPSTDTQYF TGTGCCAGCAGACCGGTCAGCGGACCTAGCACAGATACGCAGTATTTT
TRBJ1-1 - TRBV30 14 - CAWSVNSRGTEAFF TGTGCCTGGAGTGTAAATTCGCGGGGAACTGAAGCTTTCTTT
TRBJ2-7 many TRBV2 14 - CASSPGIYRYEQYF TGTGCCAGCAGTCCTGGGATTTATCGCTACGAGCAGTACTTC
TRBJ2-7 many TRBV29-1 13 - CSVGQAATYEQYF TGCAGCGTTGGTCAGGCAGCAACCTACGAGCAGTACTTC
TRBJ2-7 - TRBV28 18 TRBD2 CASSSGDSGRSVWYEQYF TGTGCCAGCAGTTCCGGTGATAGCGGGAGATCTGTGTGGTACGAGCAGTACTTC
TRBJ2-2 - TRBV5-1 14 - CASSLVGTAGELFF TGCGCCAGCAGCTTGGTAGGAACAGCCGGGGAGCTGTTTTTT
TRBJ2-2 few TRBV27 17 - CASSSLTGRGVDGELFF TGTGCCAGCAGTTCGTTGACAGGTCGTGGTGTCGACGGGGAGCTGTTTTTT
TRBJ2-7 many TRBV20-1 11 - CSAKGRYEQYF TGCAGTGCAAAAGGACGGTACGAGCAGTACTTC
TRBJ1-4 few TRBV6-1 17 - CASRTNAKGAANEKLFF TGTGCCAGCAGAACTAATGCCAAAGGGGCGGCTAATGAAAAACTGTTTTTT
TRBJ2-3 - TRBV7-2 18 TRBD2 CASSLEPRASGRRDTQYF TGTGCCAGCAGCTTAGAACCCCGGGCTAGCGGGAGAAGAGATACGCAGTATTTT
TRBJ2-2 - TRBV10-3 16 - CAISLGHTQNTGELFF TGTGCCATCAGCCTGGGACACACGCAGAACACCGGGGAGCTGTTTTTT
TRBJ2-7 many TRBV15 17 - CATSRGLPLLSSYEQYF TGTGCCACCAGCAGGGGACTGCCCCTTTTGAGCTCCTACGAGCAGTACTTC
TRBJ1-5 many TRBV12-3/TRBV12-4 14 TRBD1 CASSYRQGVGPQHF TGTGCCAGCAGTTACCGACAGGGGGTTGGGCCCCAGCATTTT
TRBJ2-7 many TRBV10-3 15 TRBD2 CAISDGLAGSYEQYF TGTGCCATCAGTGACGGACTAGCGGGCTCCTACGAGCAGTACTTC
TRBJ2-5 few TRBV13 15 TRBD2 CASSLGGGRPWLQYF TGTGCCAGCAGCTTAGGGGGCGGGAGGCCGTGGCTCCAGTACTTC
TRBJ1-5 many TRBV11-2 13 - CASALAVGQPQHF TGTGCCAGCGCCCTCGCCGTGGGGCAGCCCCAGCATTTT
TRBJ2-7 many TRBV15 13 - CATSRTTSNEQYF TGTGCCACCAGCAGGACCACTAGTAACGAGCAGTACTTC
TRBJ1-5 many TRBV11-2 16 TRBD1 CASSLGTGLLNQPQHF TGTGCCAGCAGCTTAGGGACAGGGCTCCTAAATCAGCCCCAGCATTTT
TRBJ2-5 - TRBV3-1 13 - CASTWRGGETQYF TGTGCCAGCACATGGAGGGGGGGAGAGACCCAGTACTTC
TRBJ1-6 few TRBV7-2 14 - CASSLGVRSSPLHF TGTGCCAGCAGCTTAGGGGTGAGGAGTTCACCCCTCCACTTT
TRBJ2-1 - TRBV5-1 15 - CASSLGIGGDNEQFF TGCGCCAGCAGCTTGGGTATTGGGGGTGACAATGAGCAGTTCTTC
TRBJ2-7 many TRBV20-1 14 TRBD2 CSAEGLAGRYEQYF TGCAGTGCCGAGGGACTAGCGGGCCGCTACGAGCAGTACTTC
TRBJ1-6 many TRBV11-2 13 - CASSLTLDSPLHF TGTGCCAGCAGCTTAACTTTGGATTCACCCCTCCACTTT
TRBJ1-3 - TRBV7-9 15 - CASSQGLTSGNTIYF TGTGCCAGCAGCCAGGGTTTAACCTCGGGAAACACCATATATTTT
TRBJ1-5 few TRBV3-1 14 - CASSHKTVNQPQHF TGTGCCAGCAGCCACAAGACAGTGAATCAGCCCCAGCATTTT
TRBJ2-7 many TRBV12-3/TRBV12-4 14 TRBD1 CASSFRTGGYEQYF TGTGCCAGCAGTTTCCGGACAGGGGGCTACGAGCAGTACTTC